This entry features one T cell receptor beta chain sequence. Antigen unknown. Since all of the isolated RNA was reverse transcribed, expressed TCRB transcripts were what got sequenced. There were approximately 3.5 million reads on average in the naive, central memory and regulatory T cell samples. Libraries were prepared by immunoSEQ multiplex PCR; TCRdb keeps only in-frame clonotypes and omits some of them. The table records 250,000 to 350,000 clones, approximately 15% of them present only once. CD4+ naive, central memory, regulatory and stem cell-like memory subsets were isolated by sorting on CD45RO/CCR7/CD25/CD127/CD95/CD27. The data originate from a study of beta chain features in type 1 diabetes. The study's findings and limits: Compared to healthy donors, patients appeared to have naive, central memory and Treg TCRB repertoires that were more alike. TCRB CDR3s were moderately but significantly shorter in Type 1 diabetes patients in all four CD4+ subsets.

Germline CDR1 MNHEY, CDR2 SVGAGI. V was shortened by 3 bases and J by 3 bases, with 15 bases between the two germline ends. The CDR3 runs to 15 residues. The clonotype was recovered from a man between 18 and 29 years old with type 1 diabetes. Sample: naive CD4+ T cells from blood. V gene TRBV6-5 combines with J gene TRBJ2-7, with a possible D match to TRBD1 (7 bases). CDR3 sequence (DNA): TGTGCCAGCAGTTATAGTACAGGGGAGGTCTACGAGCAGTACTTC. Protein: CASSYSTGEVYEQYF.